The text below deals with one T cell receptor (beta chain). Its antigen is unknown. These data originate in a study of T cell repertoires in ileal Crohn's disease. Study overall: Patients had a median approximately 8-year disease duration, and approximately 36% were active smokers. Every patient was operated on for stricturing (approximately 60%) or penetrating (about 40%) complications. The study, taken as a whole, reports: Sorted CD8 T cells held more high-frequency clones than CD4. Compared with non-smokers, active smokers at surgery showed more clonal expansions.

Libraries were prepared by immunoSEQ multiplex PCR; TCRdb keeps only in-frame clonotypes and omits some of them. The sample lists around 7,400 clones, 84% seen once, with roughly 8% in the top ten. Sequencing input: ileal tissue. The receptor's source is an adult with Crohn's disease.

The CDR3 loop is CASRRGGRADNEQFF. CDR3 in DNA: TGTGCCAGCAGGAGAGGGGGGAGGGCCGACAATGAGCAGTTCTTC. The gene calls are TRBV2 and TRBJ2-1; tentative D call: TRBD2 (7 bases). V lost 6 bases to trimming and J lost 5 bases, with 17 bases between them. The germline CDR1 and CDR2 sequences are SNHLY and FYNNEI. This CDR3 is built from 15 residues.